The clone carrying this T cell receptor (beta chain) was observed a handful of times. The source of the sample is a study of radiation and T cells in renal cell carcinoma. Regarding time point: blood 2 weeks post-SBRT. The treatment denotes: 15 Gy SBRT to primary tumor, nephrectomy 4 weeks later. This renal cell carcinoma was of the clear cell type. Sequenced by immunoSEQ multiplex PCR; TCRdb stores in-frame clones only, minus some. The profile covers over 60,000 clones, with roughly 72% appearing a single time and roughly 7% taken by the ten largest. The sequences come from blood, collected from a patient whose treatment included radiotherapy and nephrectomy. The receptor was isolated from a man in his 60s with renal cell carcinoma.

For the CDR3, the DNA is TGTGCCAGCAGCCCCGGGACAGTCACGAACACTGAAGCTTTCTTT. It translates to CASSPGTVTNTEAFF. The chain uses TRBV6-5 and TRBJ1-1, with 7 bases lining up with TRBD1. Germline-derived CDR1 and CDR2 are MNHEY and SVGAGI. The CDR3 runs to 15 residues. V was clipped by 6 bases and J by 1 base; unmatched bases: 8.